The 16 T cell receptor beta chains below were found in one sample sequenced in a study of beta chain features in type 1 diabetes. Study-wide results and caveats: When Type 1 diabetes patients were examined, their TCRB CDR3s proved moderately but significantly shorter in all four CD4+ subsets.

These TCRs are of unknown antigen specificity. The study reverse transcribed the entire isolated RNA, so it sequenced expressed TCRB transcripts. Assay: immunoSEQ multiplex PCR; the TCRdb copy retains only in-frame clones and omits some. This sample has some 350,000 clones; 13% occur once, and the top ten carry 0.013% to 0.015%. Sequenced input: naive CD4+ T cells from blood. The receptors come from a woman between 18 and 29 years old with type 1 diabetes.

The chain uses TRBV19 and TRBJ1-2; 9 nucleotides match TRBD1. CDR1 is LNHDA and CDR2 is SQIVND in the germline V gene (reference sequence). J was trimmed by 5 bases and V by 3 bases; bases with no gene match: 16. This CDR3 has 18 amino acids. The DNA for the CDR3 is TGTGCCAGTAGTATCCTCCGGGACAGGGTCCCATTAGTGTATGGCTACACCTTC. This sequence encodes CASSILRDRVPLVYGYTF.

The chain uses TRBV9 and TRBJ2-3; TRBD2 aligns across 7 bases. CDR3 length: 15 residues. With V trimmed by 2 bases and J by 6 bases, 9 bases remained unmatched. Looked up from germline, CDR1 is SGDLS and CDR2 is YYNGEE. CDR3 residues: CASSVFGRESDTQYF. The DNA of the CDR3 is TGTGCCAGCAGCGTTTTCGGGCGGGAGTCGGATACGCAGTATTTT.

This chain joins TRBV28 and TRBJ2-7; 7 bases align to TRBD1. The CDR3 totals 14 residues. CDR1 is MDHEN, CDR2 SYDVKM, per germline. The V and J ends lost 6 bases and 3 bases, in that order; junction bases with no gene match: 8. The CDR3 loop reads CASRPGQALYEQYF. The CDR3 DNA reads TGTGCCAGCAGACCCGGACAGGCGCTCTACGAGCAGTACTTC.

The chain has TRBV30 and TRBJ2-2; 9 bases map to TRBD2. The ends lost 2 bases at V and 3 bases at J; junction bases unmatched: 7. The CDR3 totals 16 residues. CDR1 GTSNPN and CDR2 SVGIG come from the germline V gene (reference sequence). In nucleotides, the CDR3 is TGTGCCTGGAGTTCCAAGGGCGGGAGGGACACCGGGGAGCTGTTTTTT. It translates to CAWSSKGGRDTGELFF.

This clone has just a few counts. The rearrangement joins TRBV19 to TRBJ2-7; 7 bases match TRBD1. The CDR3 is 11 residues long. From germline, CDR1 is LNHDA and CDR2 SQIVND (reference sequence). The junction had 0 bases not matched to a gene; V was cut back by 4 bases and J by 6 bases. This chain's CDR3 is CASSRDSEQYV. The DNA for the CDR3 is TGTGCCAGTAGTAGGGACAGCGAGCAGTACGTC.

Points on this clone: Additional DNA sequences in this sample encode the identical CDR3. For the CDR3, the DNA is TGTGCCAGCAGCGTAGAGGCAGGGGGAAACTATGGCTACACCTTC. This codes for CASSVEAGGNYGYTF. This chain connects TRBV9 to TRBJ1-2, with TRBD1 identical over 7 bases. Looked up from germline, CDR1 is SGDLS and CDR2 is YYNGEE. CDR3 length equals 15 residues. Trimming took 0 bases from V and 2 from J; bases not matched to a gene: 4.

This clone occurred a few times. The CDR3 nucleotides read TGTGCCAGCAGTGAAATGGGACAGCGGAAAACAGATACGCAGTATTTT. Translating it yields CASSEMGQRKTDTQYF. The chain combines TRBV25-1 with TRBJ2-3, with TRBD1 matching 7 bases. Trimming at V came to 2 bases and at J to 3 bases, leaving 8 bases not matched to a gene. CDR1 and CDR2 (germline): MGHDK, SYGVNS. CDR3 length equals 16 residues.

The chain is built from TRBV7-9 and TRBJ2-2, with 7 bases fitting TRBD1. Germline CDR1 is SEHNR and CDR2 is FQNEAQ (reference sequence). The CDR3 has 14 amino acids. J was trimmed by 4 bases and V by 3 bases; bases with no gene match: 2. The CDR3 sequence: CASSLRQGTGELFF. Written as DNA, the CDR3 is TGTGCCAGCAGCTTGCGACAGGGCACCGGGGAGCTGTTTTTT.

The V and J genes are TRBV11-2 and TRBJ2-7; possible D gene TRBD2, 6 bases. CDR1 and CDR2 from the germline V gene are SGHAT and FQNNGV. Trimming removed 5 bases from V and 2 bases from J, with 13 bases in between. The CDR3 covers 14 residues. The CDR3 nucleotides read TGTGCCAGCAGCCCTAGGAGGGAGGCCTACGAGCAGTACGTC. It codes for CASSPRREAYEQYV.

A few counts support this clone. The chain has TRBV5-1 and TRBJ2-1, with D possibly matching TRBD1 (6 bases). Germline lookup yields CDR1 SGHRS and CDR2 YFSETQ. This CDR3 spans 15 amino acids. The V gene lost 1 base and the J gene lost 2 bases, with 10 bases spanning the gap. The CDR3 nucleotides are TGCGCCAGCAGCTTGCGGCAGGGGACCTACAATGAGCAGTTCTTC. Its translation: CASSLRQGTYNEQFF.

This clone was counted only a few times. The V call is TRBV29-1, the J call TRBJ2-5; TRBD1 is a possible D gene (5 bases). Germline V lookup: CDR1 SQVTM, CDR2 ANQGSEA. Trimming left V 2 bases short and J 1 base short, with 8 bases between. There are 13 residues in the CDR3. CDR3 DNA sequence: TGCAGCGTTGAACGGCAGGGCCAAGAGACCCAGTACTTC. Its translation: CSVERQGQETQYF.

The sample holds a few counts of this clone. The chain is built from TRBV7-9 and TRBJ2-7; 8 positions match TRBD2. Germline values: CDR1 SEHNR, CDR2 FQNEAQ (reference sequence). CDR3 size: 13 residues. V shed 5 bases and J 6 bases; nucleotides not matched to a gene: 6. CDR3 DNA sequence: TGTGCCAGCAGCCCAGCGGGAGTGGGCGAGCAGTACGTC. It specifies CASSPAGVGEQYV.

This clone was counted between two and nine times. The chain links TRBV19 to TRBJ2-7; D unclear. Germline lookup yields CDR1 LNHDA and CDR2 SQIVND (reference sequence). The CDR3 totals 15 residues. The ends were cut back, 0 bases at V and 0 bases at J, with 9 bases in the middle. This CDR3 reads CASSIDLLYSYEQYF. CDR3 DNA: TGTGCCAGTAGTATAGATCTATTATACTCCTACGAGCAGTACTTC.

The gene calls are TRBV5-4 and TRBJ1-4; D possibly corresponds to TRBD1 (6 bases). CDR3 length: 13 amino acids. The germline CDR1 and CDR2 sequences are SGHNT and YYREEE (reference sequence). V gave up 2 bases and J gave up 5 bases, with 7 bases separating them. DNA of the CDR3: TGTGCCAGCAGCTTTACAGGGAATGAAAAACTGTTTTTT. Translation gives CASSFTGNEKLFF.

This chain connects TRBV29-1 to TRBJ1-2; 7 bases are a match to TRBD1. This CDR3 comprises 15 residues. Per germline, CDR1 SQVTM and CDR2 ANQGSEA. J was trimmed by 1 base and V by 4 bases; bases with no gene match: 9. The CDR3 DNA follows: TGCAGCGTTGGGGGGACAGCTCCCTTTAACTATGGCTACACCTTC. It specifies CSVGGTAPFNYGYTF.

This chain joins TRBV2 and TRBJ2-7; 7 positions agree with TRBD2. Germline V gene sequence: CDR1 SNHLY, CDR2 FYNNEI. This CDR3 contains 15 residues. The junction had 5 bases not matched to a gene; V was cut back by 1 base and J by 2 bases. The CDR3 loop is CASSEGTRGAYEQYV. The CDR3 DNA is TGTGCCAGCAGTGAAGGGACTAGAGGCGCCTACGAGCAGTACGTC.